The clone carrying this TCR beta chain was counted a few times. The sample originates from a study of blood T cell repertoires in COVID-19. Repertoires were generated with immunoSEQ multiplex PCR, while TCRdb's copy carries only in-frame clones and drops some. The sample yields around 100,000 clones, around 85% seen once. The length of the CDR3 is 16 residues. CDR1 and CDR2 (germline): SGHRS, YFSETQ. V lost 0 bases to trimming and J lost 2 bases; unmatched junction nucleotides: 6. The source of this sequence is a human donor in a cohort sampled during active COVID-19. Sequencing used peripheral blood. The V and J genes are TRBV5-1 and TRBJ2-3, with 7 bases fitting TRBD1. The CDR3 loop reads CASSLEGRGSTDTQYF. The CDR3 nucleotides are TGCGCCAGCAGCTTGGAAGGCAGGGGGTCCACAGATACGCAGTATTTT.